This T cell receptor (beta chain) is from a study of PD-1 blockade in classical Hodgkin lymphoma. Study context: Every 2 weeks, patients got 3 mg/kg intravenous nivolumab.

As for this clone: Its antigen remains unknown.

Points from the study as a whole: Newly diagnosed patients reportedly had lower baseline TCR diversity than healthy donors. Partial responders and progressors had significantly lower baseline TCR diversity. Compared with baseline, CD4+ but not CD8+ TCR diversity had risen significantly by C4D1.

With no exception, relapse followed autologous stem cell transplantation in all patients, and brentuximab vedotin exposure varied. Researchers report purifying CD4+ T cells from thawed PBMCs by magnetic negative selection. This CDR3 contains 14 residues. V dropped 3 bases and J dropped 4 bases, with 9 bases sitting between them. Germline CDR1 reads SNHLY; CDR2 reads FYNNEI. The data were produced by immunoSEQ multiplex PCR, yet TCRdb's version contains in-frame clones alone and is incomplete. Here the sample spans around 23,000 clones, around 84% being singletons. The specimen was CD4+ T cells from blood, collected at baseline. This clonotype was sampled from a human donor with classical Hodgkin lymphoma. V gene TRBV2 combines with J gene TRBJ1-4; no reliable D call. CDR3 nucleotides: TGTGCCAGCAGTGAGAGGAATCTTAATGAAAAACTGTTTTTT. As protein: CASSERNLNEKLFF.